The 25 T cell receptor beta chains listed next were all sequenced from one sample in a study of CD8+CD57+ T cells in acquired aplastic anemia. Only patients with CD8+CD57+ cell expansion on flow cytometry were chosen for sequencing. The template used for profiling TCR beta VDJ and CDR3 was genomic DNA. TCRdb itself ran the reads through MiXCR, one entry per CDR3 protein. The table records approximately 57,000 distinct CDR3 sequences, roughly three fifths of them present only once. The sample comprised sorted CD4+, CD8+, or CD8+CD57+ T cells (not recorded which) from PBMCs. The receptors were sampled from a human donor with aplastic anemia.

There are many counts of this clonotype. This rearrangement joins TRBV5-6 to TRBJ1-5; D unclear. Trimming pared 0 bases from V and 9 bases from J, leaving 10 bases between. CDR3 size: 13 residues. In germline, CDR1 is SGHDT, CDR2 YYEEEE. As DNA, the CDR3 is TGTGCCAGCAGCTTGGGTGTCGGCGGGCCCCAGCATTTT. It codes for CASSLGVGGPQHF.

The V gene is TRBV7-2, the J gene TRBJ1-6, with unresolved D. Per the germline V gene, CDR1 is SGHTA and CDR2 is FQGNSA. The CDR3 loop spans 12 amino acids. V dropped 3 bases and J dropped 8 bases, with 5 bases sitting between them. DNA for the CDR3: TGTGCCAGCAGCTTTGGGCATTCACCCCTCCACTTT. This translates into CASSFGHSPLHF.

V and J are TRBV5-1 and TRBJ1-1; D is ambiguous. Per the germline V gene, CDR1 is SGHRS and CDR2 is YFSETQ. Trimming stripped 0 bases from V and 1 base from J, with 7 bases between. The CDR3 length is 14 residues. The CDR3 region has the DNA TGCGCCAGCAGCTTGGTTGGCGAGAACACTGAAGCTTTCTTT. Protein sequence: CASSLVGENTEAFF.

The rearrangement uses TRBV2 and TRBJ1-1; possible D gene TRBD1, 5 bases. Germline loops: CDR1 SNHLY, CDR2 FYNNEI. The V end lost 8 bases, the J end lost 1 base, and 17 bases lay between the germline ends. This CDR3 has 15 residues. The CDR3 coding sequence is TGTGCCAGCCCAAACAAGGGACCGTCGAACACTGAAGCTTTCTTT. Protein product: CASPNKGPSNTEAFF.

This clonotype was picked up a small number of times. The rearrangement uses TRBV15 and TRBJ2-1; 9 nucleotides align to TRBD1. The V gene's germline CDR1 is LNHNV and CDR2 YYDKDF (reference sequence). The junction had 2 bases not matched to a gene; V was cut back by 4 bases and J by 4 bases. The CDR3 consists of 14 residues. For the CDR3, the DNA is TGTGCCACCAGCACAGGGACAGGGTACAATGAGCAGTTCTTC. Translated, it gives CATSTGTGYNEQFF.

The rearrangement joins TRBV9 to TRBJ1-2; D not resolved. This CDR3 region has 10 residues. Germline V lookup: CDR1 SGDLS, CDR2 YYNGEE. The germline V and J ends were trimmed by 3 bases and 6 bases, with 3 bases remaining between them. The CDR3: CASSGNGYTF. The CDR3 DNA sequence: TGTGCCAGCAGCGGCAATGGCTACACCTTC.

J is TRBJ1-5 and V is TRBV29-1, with a possible D match to TRBD1 (5 bases). The germline V and J ends were trimmed by 7 bases and 0 bases, with 16 bases remaining between them. The CDR3 is 15 amino acids. Germline CDR1 SQVTM, CDR2 ANQGSEA. The CDR3 region is CSARDGGYSNQPQHF. The CDR3 nucleotides read TGCAGCGCCCGGGACGGAGGATATAGCAATCAGCCCCAGCATTTT.

This clonotype was observed many times. The chain uses TRBV12-3 or TRBV12-4 and TRBJ2-7; tentatively, D is TRBD2 (6 bases). The V and J ends lost 3 bases and 7 bases respectively, with 13 bases between them. This CDR3 is built from 13 residues. The CDR3 sequence is CASSLTPAGEQYV. In DNA form, the CDR3 reads TGTGCCAGCAGTTTGACTCCGGCGGGGGAGCAGTACGTC.

The V gene is TRBV29-1, the J gene TRBJ1-6, with 9 bases matching TRBD1. With 6 bases clipped from V and 5 bases from J, the junction kept 2 bases outside the gene matches. Looked up from germline, CDR1 is SQVTM and CDR2 is ANQGSEA. The length of the CDR3 is 13 residues. The CDR3 here is CSVRQGDNSPLHF. CDR3 in DNA: TGCAGCGTCCGACAGGGGGATAATTCACCCCTCCACTTT.

The V call is TRBV24-1, the J call TRBJ1-5, with TRBD1 matching 7 bases. The CDR3 spans 17 residues. Trimming removed 4 bases from V and 7 bases from J; junction bases left unmatched: 15. Germline values: CDR1 KGHDR, CDR2 SFDVKD. CDR3 loop: CATSDSKGQWGVQPQHF. For the CDR3, the DNA is TGTGCCACCAGTGACTCTAAGGGACAGTGGGGCGTGCAGCCCCAGCATTTT.

This clonotype was picked up many times. The gene calls are TRBV7-8 and TRBJ2-3, with D perhaps matching TRBD2 (5 bases). Trimming shortened V by 4 bases and J by 6 bases, and 20 bases separated the two germline ends. Germline CDR1 and CDR2: SGHVS and FQNEAQ. The length of the CDR3 is 16 residues. The CDR3 is CASSYGETTTRDTQYF. The CDR3 DNA is TGTGCCAGCAGCTATGGCGAGACTACCACTAGGGATACGCAGTATTTT.

In its sample, this clonotype was seen many times. The chain uses TRBV9 and TRBJ1-2; the D is unclear. Germline V CDR1 and CDR2: SGDLS, YYNGEE. V was trimmed by 0 bases and J by 0 bases, leaving 12 bases between them. This CDR3 comprises 16 residues. In nucleotides, the CDR3 is TGTGCCAGCAGCGTAGAATCCTCCGTACCTAACTATGGCTACACCTTC. Amino acid sequence: CASSVESSVPNYGYTF.

This clonotype was detected many times. This chain links TRBV30 with TRBJ2-5, with D perhaps assigned TRBD1 or TRBD2 (6 bases each). The V and J ends lost 3 bases and 4 bases respectively, with 24 bases between them. The CDR3 runs to 17 residues. In germline, CDR1 is GTSNPN, CDR2 SVGIG (reference sequence). CDR3 sequence reads: CAWRVPQGTYGGETQYF. The CDR3 DNA is TGTGCCTGGAGGGTCCCCCAAGGGACATACGGGGGAGAGACCCAGTACTTC.

The V gene is TRBV7-8, the J gene TRBJ1-2; 12 nucleotides line up with TRBD1. J was trimmed by 4 bases and V by 1 base; bases with no gene match: 10. CDR1 and CDR2 from the germline V gene are SGHVS and FQNEAQ. The CDR3 totals 18 residues. CDR3 protein: CASSLGRGQGAQIYGYTF. CDR3 sequence (DNA): TGTGCCAGCAGCTTAGGCCGGGGACAGGGGGCGCAGATCTATGGCTACACCTTC. The whole variable domain, filled in from reference TRBV7-8 and TRBJ1-2, reads GAGVSQSPRYKVAKRGQDVALRCDPISGHVSLFWYQQALGQGPEFLTYFQNEAQLDKSGLPSDRFFAERPEGSVSTLKIQRTQQEDSAVYLCASSLGRGQGAQIYGYTFGSGTRLTVV.

This clonotype came up a few times. A much larger clone differs from this one at a single base, so this may be a read error. The final CDR3 position lacks the conserved phenylalanine or tryptophan, pointing to a likely read error. Here the CDR3 DNA reads TGTGCCAGCAGCAACACAAATGGGGGGGATGCTGAAGCTTTCCTT. It yields the protein CASSNTNGGDAEAFL. The genes are TRBV7-9 and TRBJ1-1; D possibly corresponds to TRBD1 (5 bases). Trimming removed 5 bases from V and 6 bases from J, with 19 bases in between. This CDR3 comprises 15 residues. Germline CDR1 reads SEHNR; CDR2 reads FQNEAQ (reference sequence).

The chain has TRBV15 and TRBJ1-5; TRBD1 matches at 8 bases. The germline V gene has CDR1 LNHNV and CDR2 YYDKDF (reference sequence). The CDR3 spans 14 residues. With 6 bases clipped from V and 2 bases from J, the junction kept 3 bases outside the gene matches. The CDR3 here is CATRDREGNQPQHF. The CDR3, as DNA: TGTGCCACCAGGGACAGGGAGGGCAATCAGCCCCAGCATTTT.

This clonotype has ten or more counts. This chain joins TRBV20-1 and TRBJ2-3; D is unresolved. V was shortened by 2 bases and J by 0 bases, with 12 bases between the two germline ends. Germline values: CDR1 DFQATT, CDR2 SNEGSKA (reference sequence). This CDR3 comprises 15 residues. Here the CDR3 reads CSARSPHLSTDTQYF. CDR3 sequence (DNA): TGCAGTGCTAGATCCCCCCACCTTAGCACAGATACGCAGTATTTT.

V usage is TRBV24-1 and J usage is TRBJ1-2; tentatively, D is TRBD1 (6 bases). The V gene's germline CDR1 is KGHDR and CDR2 SFDVKD. Trimming removed 5 bases at V and 1 base at J, with 10 bases between. This CDR3 comprises 14 residues. CDR3 sequence reads: CATSATGGNYGYTF. Written as DNA, the CDR3 is TGTGCCACCAGTGCGACAGGAGGTAACTATGGCTACACCTTC.

This clonotype was observed at least ten times. The chain carries TRBV7-9 and TRBJ2-7; D could derive from TRBD1 or TRBD2 (6 bases each). This CDR3 spans 15 amino acids. V was trimmed by 7 bases and J by 2 bases, leaving 18 bases between them. In germline, CDR1 is SEHNR, CDR2 FQNEAQ (reference sequence). CDR3 DNA sequence: TGTGCCAGCACTGGCTGGGGGGCTACTACCTACGAGCAGTACTTC. Amino acids: CASTGWGATTYEQYF.

This chain uses TRBV7-9 with TRBJ2-7; D gene ambiguous. The CDR3 covers 12 residues. V lost 5 bases to trimming and J lost 2 bases, with 7 bases between them. Germline V lookup: CDR1 SEHNR, CDR2 FQNEAQ (reference sequence). The CDR3 DNA sequence: TGTGCCAGCAGCCAGATGACCTACGAGCAGTACTTC. Its translation is CASSQMTYEQYF. The whole variable domain, filled in from reference TRBV7-9 and TRBJ2-7, reads DTGVSQNPRHKITKRGQNVTFRCDPISEHNRLYWYRQTLGQGPEFLTYFQNEAQLEKSRLLSDRFSAERPKGSFSTLEIQRTEQGDSAMYLCASSQMTYEQYFGPGTRLTVT.

The rearrangement joins TRBV10-3 to TRBJ2-3, with D perhaps TRBD1 (5 bases). Germline V gene data show CDR1 as ENHRY and CDR2 as SYGVKD. CDR3 length equals 15 residues. The V end was cut by 2 bases, the J end by 0 bases, with 9 bases between. CDR3 sequence: CAISEGARSTDTQYF. CDR3 DNA: TGTGCCATCAGTGAGGGGGCAAGGAGCACAGATACGCAGTATTTT.

The CDR3 nucleotides read TGTGCCAGTAGTATGTGGACAGGGGGGAACACTGAAGCTTTCTTT. Amino acids: CASSMWTGGNTEAFF. The V gene is TRBV19, the J gene TRBJ1-1; 10 positions agree with TRBD1. There are 15 residues in the CDR3. Germline V gene sequence: CDR1 LNHDA, CDR2 SQIVND (reference sequence). Trimming took 3 bases from V and 1 from J; bases not matched to a gene: 2.

For this clonotype: A read error is possible here, since a much larger clone lies one base away. The CDR3 end shows no conserved phenylalanine or tryptophan, and so a read error is likely. The gene calls are TRBV5-8 and TRBJ2-3; a weak D match, TRBD2 (7 bases). This CDR3 has 14 amino acids. Germline assignment: CDR1 SGHTS and CDR2 YDEGEE. V lost 2 bases, J lost 6 bases, and 13 bases lay in between. The CDR3 loop reads CASSFRGGADTQYL. For the CDR3, the DNA is TGTGCCAGCAGCTTCCGCGGGGGCGCCGATACGCAGTATCTT.

This chain links TRBV29-1 with TRBJ2-7, with D perhaps matching TRBD1 (6 bases). Germline CDR1 is SQVTM and CDR2 is ANQGSEA. This CDR3 contains 12 residues. Trimming pared 6 bases from V and 5 bases from J, leaving 14 bases between. Written as DNA, the CDR3 is TGCAGCGTCTTACCAGGGGACCACGAGCAGTACTTC. Its translation is CSVLPGDHEQYF.

Concerning this clonotype itself: A much more abundant neighbour one base away suggests this may be a read error. The chain links TRBV5-5 to TRBJ1-5, with 8 bases identical to TRBD1. Germline loops: CDR1 SGHKS, CDR2 YYEKEE (reference sequence). The CDR3 is 14 amino acids. CDR3 nucleotides: TGTCCCAGCAGCTTGACAGGGGATGGTCAGCCCCAGCATTTT. Amino acid sequence: CPSSLTGDGQPQHF.